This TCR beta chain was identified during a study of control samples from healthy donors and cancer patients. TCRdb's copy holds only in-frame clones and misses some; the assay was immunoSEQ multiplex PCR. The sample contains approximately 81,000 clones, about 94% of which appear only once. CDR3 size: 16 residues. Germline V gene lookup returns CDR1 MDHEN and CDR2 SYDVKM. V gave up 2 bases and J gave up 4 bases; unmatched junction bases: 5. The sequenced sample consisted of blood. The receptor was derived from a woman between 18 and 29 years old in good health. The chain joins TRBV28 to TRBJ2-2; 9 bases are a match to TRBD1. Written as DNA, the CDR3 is TGTGCCAGCAGTTTACCCACAGGGGGCGGCACCGGGGAGCTGTTTTTT. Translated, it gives CASSLPTGGGTGELFF.